These T cell receptor beta chains were read from a single sample in a study of T cell changes during pregnancy in multiple sclerosis. The table came from immunoSEQ multiplex PCR; TCRdb's copy has only in-frame clones and leaves some out. The repertoire holds fewer than 80,000 clones, with more than 70% as singletons. Sequencing was performed on peripheral blood, taken in the first trimester of pregnancy. These TCRs come from a female donor in good health, enrolled as a control in a pregnancy study. Each CDR3 is given with its conserved first and last residue. D genes are given only for firm matches. The listing skips clone size in some rows; elsewhere it reads once, few, many or a size class.

CDR3nt: TGTGCCAGCAGCCTTGGGGGCGGGGGGTCCTACGAGCAGTACTTC; CDR3aa: CASSLGGGGSYEQYF; v_gene: TRBV6-6; abundance: NA; j_gene: TRBJ2-7; d_gene: TRBD2
CDR3nt: TGTGCCAGCAGTAAGGGGACTAGCGGGTATAAAAACATTCAGTACTTC; CDR3aa: CASSKGTSGYKNIQYF; v_gene: TRBV27; abundance: NA; j_gene: TRBJ2-4; d_gene: TRBD2
CDR3nt: TGCGCCAGCAGCCAAGATCTCGCGGGAGCCGGGGAGCTGTTTTTT; CDR3aa: CASSQDLAGAGELFF; v_gene: TRBV4-1; abundance: NA; j_gene: TRBJ2-2; d_gene: TRBD2
CDR3nt: TGTGCCAGCAGGCGCGCCGGAGCGGGAGGAAGTAACGAGCAGTACTTC; CDR3aa: CASRRAGAGGSNEQYF; v_gene: TRBV27; abundance: NA; j_gene: TRBJ2-7; d_gene: TRBD2
CDR3nt: TGTGCCAGCAGCTCAGTACTAGCGGGGGGGCGTAGTCCCTACAATGAGCAGTTCTTC; CDR3aa: CASSSVLAGGRSPYNEQFF; v_gene: TRBV7-9; abundance: NA; j_gene: TRBJ2-1; d_gene: TRBD2
CDR3nt: TGTGCCAGCAGCCCTCTAGCGGGAGGTCGGGAGCAGTTCTTC; CDR3aa: CASSPLAGGREQFF; v_gene: TRBV14; abundance: NA; j_gene: TRBJ2-1; d_gene: TRBD2
CDR3nt: TGTGCCAGCAGCCCCCAGGTCCCGGGGGGGCCTTACGAGCAGTACTTC; CDR3aa: CASSPQVPGGPYEQYF; v_gene: TRBV7-6; abundance: NA; j_gene: TRBJ2-7; d_gene: TRBD2
CDR3nt: TGTGCCAGCAGACCGGGGGTGAACACTGAAGCTTTCTTT; CDR3aa: CASRPGVNTEAFF; v_gene: TRBV6-5; abundance: once; j_gene: TRBJ1-1; d_gene: NA
CDR3nt: TGCGCCAGCAGCCAGCAGACTAGCGGGGTGGGAGATACGCAGTATTTT; CDR3aa: CASSQQTSGVGDTQYF; v_gene: TRBV4-1; abundance: NA; j_gene: TRBJ2-3; d_gene: TRBD2
CDR3nt: TGTGCCAGCAGCACAGCGGGGTGGGGGGAGCAGTTCTTC; CDR3aa: CASSTAGWGEQFF; v_gene: TRBV7-8; abundance: NA; j_gene: TRBJ2-1; d_gene: TRBD2
CDR3nt: TGCGCCAGCAGCCAGAGCCAAATACTAGCGGGAGGGCTATACGAGCAGTACTTC; CDR3aa: CASSQSQILAGGLYEQYF; v_gene: TRBV4-1; abundance: NA; j_gene: TRBJ2-7; d_gene: TRBD2
CDR3nt: TGTGCCACCAGCAGACAGGTTCGCAATCAGCCCCAGCATTTT; CDR3aa: CATSRQVRNQPQHF; v_gene: TRBV15; abundance: NA; j_gene: TRBJ1-5; d_gene: NA
CDR3nt: TGTGCCACCAGTTTCGGGAACTGGTACACCTTC; CDR3aa: CATSFGNWYTF; v_gene: TRBV6-1; abundance: NA; j_gene: TRBJ1-2; d_gene: NA
CDR3nt: TGCGCCAGCAGCTTGGACACCTATGGCTACACCTTC; CDR3aa: CASSLDTYGYTF; v_gene: TRBV5-1; abundance: NA; j_gene: TRBJ1-2; d_gene: NA
CDR3nt: TGTGCCAGCAGTGAAGATCGGTACAGGGGGGATGGCTACACCTTC; CDR3aa: CASSEDRYRGDGYTF; v_gene: TRBV2; abundance: few; j_gene: TRBJ1-2; d_gene: TRBD1
CDR3nt: TGTGCCAGCAGTGACTCGAGCGGGGCCACAGATACGCAGTATTTT; CDR3aa: CASSDSSGATDTQYF; v_gene: TRBV6-4; abundance: NA; j_gene: TRBJ2-3; d_gene: TRBD2
CDR3nt: TGTGCCAGCAGCAACCGACAGGGCAGTGGAAACACCATATATTTT; CDR3aa: CASSNRQGSGNTIYF; v_gene: TRBV9; abundance: NA; j_gene: TRBJ1-3; d_gene: TRBD1
CDR3nt: TGTGCCAGCAGCCCACTCGGGGGAAGGGGTACCGGAGAGACCCAGTACTTC; CDR3aa: CASSPLGGRGTGETQYF; v_gene: TRBV13; abundance: NA; j_gene: TRBJ2-5; d_gene: NA
CDR3nt: TGTGCCAGCAGCCTGACCGGGACAGCGAACTCTGGAAACACCATATATTTT; CDR3aa: CASSLTGTANSGNTIYF; v_gene: TRBV9; abundance: NA; j_gene: TRBJ1-3; d_gene: TRBD1
CDR3nt: TGTGCCAGCAGCTCCCCGGGCGGGGGGAGGACAGATACGCAGTATTTT; CDR3aa: CASSSPGGGRTDTQYF; v_gene: TRBV7-2; abundance: NA; j_gene: TRBJ2-3; d_gene: TRBD2
CDR3nt: TGTGCCAGCAGTTACGTAGTGACAGGGGTTAACGGCTACACCTTC; CDR3aa: CASSYVVTGVNGYTF; v_gene: TRBV6-5; abundance: NA; j_gene: TRBJ1-2; d_gene: TRBD1
CDR3nt: TGCGCCAGCAGCACCGGGACAGGAGGGAATCAGCCCCAGCATTTT; CDR3aa: CASSTGTGGNQPQHF; v_gene: TRBV4-3; abundance: NA; j_gene: TRBJ1-5; d_gene: TRBD1
CDR3nt: TGTGCTAGTGGATGGACAATCCCCCGGAACACCGGGGAGCTGTTTTTT; CDR3aa: CASGWTIPRNTGELFF; v_gene: TRBV12-5; abundance: NA; j_gene: TRBJ2-2; d_gene: NA
CDR3nt: TGTGCCAGCAGCTTGGTCAGCTCTGGAAACACCATATATTTT; CDR3aa: CASSLVSSGNTIYF; v_gene: TRBV5-4; abundance: NA; j_gene: TRBJ1-3; d_gene: NA
CDR3nt: TGTGCCAGCACCCAAGATTGGGGGCGCACAGATACGCAGTATTTT; CDR3aa: CASTQDWGRTDTQYF; v_gene: TRBV25-1; abundance: NA; j_gene: TRBJ2-3; d_gene: NA
CDR3nt: TGCGCCAGCAGCCCGACAGACGTTAACTATGGCTACACCTTC; CDR3aa: CASSPTDVNYGYTF; v_gene: TRBV5-1; abundance: NA; j_gene: TRBJ1-2; d_gene: NA
CDR3nt: TGTGCCAGTAGTCACCGACAGGGGGCAACTCGGGGCACTGAAGCTTTCTTT; CDR3aa: CASSHRQGATRGTEAFF; v_gene: TRBV19; abundance: NA; j_gene: TRBJ1-1; d_gene: TRBD1
CDR3nt: TGTGCCAGCAGCTTGCTGGGGGCGAATAGCAATCAGCCCCAGCATTTT; CDR3aa: CASSLLGANSNQPQHF; v_gene: TRBV5-6; abundance: NA; j_gene: TRBJ1-5; d_gene: NA
CDR3nt: TGTGCCACACAGACCACCCGTGGTTATGGCTACACCTTC; CDR3aa: CATQTTRGYGYTF; v_gene: TRBV6-5; abundance: NA; j_gene: TRBJ1-2; d_gene: NA
CDR3nt: TGTGCCAGCAGTTACGAGGGCGGGAGGCGGAACACTGAAGCTTTCTTT; CDR3aa: CASSYEGGRRNTEAFF; v_gene: TRBV6-5; abundance: NA; j_gene: TRBJ1-1; d_gene: NA
CDR3nt: TGTGCCAGTAGTAGAAACACAGACTCTGGAAACACCATATATTTT; CDR3aa: CASSRNTDSGNTIYF; v_gene: TRBV19; abundance: NA; j_gene: TRBJ1-3; d_gene: NA
CDR3nt: TGTGCCAGCAGCCCTTTGTGGGACACCGCCTACGAGCAGTACTTC; CDR3aa: CASSPLWDTAYEQYF; v_gene: TRBV11-2; abundance: NA; j_gene: TRBJ2-7; d_gene: NA
CDR3nt: TGTGCCAGCAGCCAAGTAGGGGGGGACGGTTCCTCCTACGAGCAGTACTTC; CDR3aa: CASSQVGGDGSSYEQYF; v_gene: TRBV7-6; abundance: once; j_gene: TRBJ2-7; d_gene: NA
CDR3nt: TGCGCCAGCAGCCAAGGGGGCCAGCGTGTGTTCTATGGCTACACCTTC; CDR3aa: CASSQGGQRVFYGYTF; v_gene: TRBV4-1; abundance: once; j_gene: TRBJ1-2; d_gene: NA
CDR3nt: TGTGCCAGCTCACCGGGGACAGGGGCCTTCGAGCAGTACTTC; CDR3aa: CASSPGTGAFEQYF; v_gene: TRBV18; abundance: NA; j_gene: TRBJ2-7; d_gene: TRBD1
CDR3nt: TGTGCCAGCAGTTTTACGCGGGGGCGCACAGATACGCAGTATTTT; CDR3aa: CASSFTRGRTDTQYF; v_gene: TRBV28; abundance: NA; j_gene: TRBJ2-3; d_gene: NA
CDR3nt: TGCGCCAGCAGCCAGTATGACGGGGGTCCCTCGTCGGAGCAGTACTTC; CDR3aa: CASSQYDGGPSSEQYF; v_gene: TRBV4-1; abundance: NA; j_gene: TRBJ2-7; d_gene: NA
CDR3nt: TGCGCCAGCAGCCTGGGACAGAACAATGAAAAACTGTTTTTT; CDR3aa: CASSLGQNNEKLFF; v_gene: TRBV5-1; abundance: NA; j_gene: TRBJ1-4; d_gene: TRBD1
CDR3nt: TGTGCCAGCAGCTTAGGTCGGATAGGGACAGGAAACACCATATATTTT; CDR3aa: CASSLGRIGTGNTIYF; v_gene: TRBV7-6; abundance: NA; j_gene: TRBJ1-3; d_gene: NA
CDR3nt: TGTGCCAGCTCGGTCAATAGCGGGGGGGCAAGTGAGCAGTTCTTC; CDR3aa: CASSVNSGGASEQFF; v_gene: TRBV18; abundance: once; j_gene: TRBJ2-1; d_gene: TRBD2
CDR3nt: TGTGCCAGCAGCTTATCGTTTGCAGAACAAGCTTTCTTT; CDR3aa: CASSLSFAEQAFF; v_gene: TRBV7-9; abundance: NA; j_gene: TRBJ1-1; d_gene: NA
CDR3nt: TGTGCCAGCAGCTCCACGACAGGGTGGGCGACACCCCTCCACTTT; CDR3aa: CASSSTTGWATPLHF; v_gene: TRBV7-9; abundance: few; j_gene: TRBJ1-6; d_gene: TRBD1
CDR3nt: TGTGCCAGCAGCGCTAGCGGGAGGGTAACAGGCAGTGAGCAGTTCTTC; CDR3aa: CASSASGRVTGSEQFF; v_gene: TRBV7-2; abundance: NA; j_gene: TRBJ2-1; d_gene: TRBD2
CDR3nt: TGTGCCAGCAGGTACTCCGGACAGGGGCGCGAGCAGTACTTC; CDR3aa: CASRYSGQGREQYF; v_gene: TRBV6-5; abundance: NA; j_gene: TRBJ2-7; d_gene: TRBD1
CDR3nt: TGTGCCAGCAGTCCTTTCGGACTAGCGGGGAGCAATGAGCAGTTCTTC; CDR3aa: CASSPFGLAGSNEQFF; v_gene: TRBV6-4; abundance: NA; j_gene: TRBJ2-1; d_gene: TRBD2